This T cell receptor (beta chain) was recorded in a study of human T cells and chemical hapten exposure. Study details: Small discrepancies in pooled library volume mainly accounted for the varying TCR yields per sample. Whole-study findings and limits: The number of TCRs over 1 in 1000 frequency stayed unchanged after DPC.

Unfractionated whole blood yielded total RNA. Individual cDNA molecules (in the library) carried attached unique molecular identifiers. TCRdb reprocessed the 5' RACE reads via MiXCR and lists one record per CDR3 protein. The sample comprises some 150,000 distinct CDR3 sequences, 4.1% of which are singletons, and around 1.5% rests with the top ten. This clonotype was found many times. As yet, its antigen is unknown. This receptor was obtained from a female donor in good health.

The CDR3, as DNA: TGTGCCAGCAGATTAGACAACACCGGGGAGCTGTTTTTT. This gives the protein CASRLDNTGELFF. This chain uses TRBV6-2 or TRBV6-3 with TRBJ2-2; D is unclear. Germline V CDR1 and CDR2: MNHEY, SVGEGT. V lost 6 bases and J 2 bases, leaving 7 bases between the germline ends. The CDR3 has 13 residues.